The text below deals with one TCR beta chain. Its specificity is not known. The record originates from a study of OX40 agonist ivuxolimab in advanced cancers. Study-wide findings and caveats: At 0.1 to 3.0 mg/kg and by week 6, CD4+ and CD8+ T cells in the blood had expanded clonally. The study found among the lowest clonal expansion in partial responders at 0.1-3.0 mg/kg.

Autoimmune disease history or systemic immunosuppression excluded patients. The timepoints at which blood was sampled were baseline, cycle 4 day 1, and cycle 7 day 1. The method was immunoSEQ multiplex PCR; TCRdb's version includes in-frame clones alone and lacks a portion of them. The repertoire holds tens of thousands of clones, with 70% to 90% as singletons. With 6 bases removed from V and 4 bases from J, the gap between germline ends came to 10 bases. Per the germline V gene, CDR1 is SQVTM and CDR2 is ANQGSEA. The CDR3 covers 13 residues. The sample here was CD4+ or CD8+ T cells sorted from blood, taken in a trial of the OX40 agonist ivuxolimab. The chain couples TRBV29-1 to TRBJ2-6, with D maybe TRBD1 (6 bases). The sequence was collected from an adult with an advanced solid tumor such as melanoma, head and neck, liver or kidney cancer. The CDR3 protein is CSVGTSGANVLTF. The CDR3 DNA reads TGCAGCGTCGGGACATCCGGGGCCAACGTCCTGACTTTC.